The subject of this entry is one T cell receptor beta chain. The antigen this receptor binds is unknown. One base away there is no much larger clone; base qualities are not given. From a lookup of the germline V gene (reference sequence), CDR1 and CDR2 are LNHDA and SQIVND. Taken from cysteine to phenylalanine, the CDR3 has 15 residues. The only DNA kept is the CDR3, 45 bases in frame from the first base. The V end loses 3 bases and the J end loses 4 bases, and a stretch of 15 bases separates them. Genomic DNA was isolated from the sorted cells so that the TCRbeta CDR3 region could be sequenced. TCRbeta CDR3 regions were sequenced using the immunoSEQ Assay. As stored in TCRdb, this immuneACCESS dataset retains in-frame rearrangements with V and J assigned. A fraction of the clones does not appear; measured against another copy, unresolved V genes explain less than half of the discrepancy, and the remainder lacks a known reason. A total of about 37,000 clones appear in this sample, 83% of them only once. Together, the top ten hold 20% to 25% of the sample.

These data originate in a study of OX40 agonist ivuxolimab in advanced cancers. In terms of the full investigation: Ivuxolimab, which targeted the costimulatory receptor OX40 (CD134), was an agonistic, fully human IgG2 monoclonal antibody. In the dose-escalation cohort, roughly four fifths of patients were male, and the mean age was approximately 55 years, with a range of about 20 to 90. Of the roughly 52 patients in dose escalation, some 19 had hepatocellular carcinoma, some 15 had melanoma, 9 had renal cell carcinoma and 9 had head and neck cancer. Peripheral TCRbeta sequencing was intended to test whether TCR sequence diversity was altered and clonal T-cell expansion was caused by ivuxolimab. Three dose-escalation patients achieved partial responses, one with hepatocellular carcinoma and two with cutaneous melanoma. Intravenous ivuxolimab was administered to patients every 2 weeks at six dose levels: 0.01, 0.1, 0.3, 1.5, 3 and 10 mg/kg. The paper reports the monotherapy dose-escalation portion (N of about 54 patients) of the phase I ivuxolimab trial. Prior anti-PD-1, anti-PD-L1 or anti-CTLA-4 therapy was permitted, and approximately 40% of dose-escalation patients had received checkpoint inhibitors.

Here is what the overall study found, with its caveats: Partial responders in the 0.1-3.0 mg/kg groups had among the lowest normalized peripheral clonal expansion, especially among CD8+ T cells. Clonal expansion of both CD4+ and CD8+ blood T cells was observed from baseline to week 6 at doses 0.1 to 3.0 mg/kg. After ivuxolimab, more expanded clones were found on average in CD8+ T cells than in CD4+ T cells. The antigen specificity of the peripheral T cells that underwent clonal expansion was not determined. Low levels of normalized T-cell clonal expansion were also seen in some nonresponding patients.

Patients with autoimmune disease history or receiving systemic immunosuppression were excluded from the trial. In every dose cohort, peripheral blood was drawn for TCR sequencing at baseline, cycle 4 day 1, and cycle 7 day 1. Samples came from an open-label, multicenter, first-in-human phase I dose-escalation trial of ivuxolimab. Adults with locally advanced or metastatic melanoma, renal cell carcinoma, hepatocellular carcinoma or head and neck squamous cell carcinoma were enrolled in the trial. Before TCR sequencing, CD4+ T cells and CD8+ T cells from peripheral blood were sorted into separate populations.

The rearrangement combines TRBV19 with TRBJ1-1; the D region possibly corresponds to TRBD1 (5 bases align). Sequenced here: CD4+ or CD8+ T cells sorted from blood, sampled in a trial of the OX40 agonist ivuxolimab. This receptor was identified in an adult with an advanced solid tumor such as melanoma, head and neck, liver or kidney cancer. The nucleotide sequence is given as TGTGCCAGTAGTATTACCGGGGGTAGGAGCACTGAAGCTTTCTTT. Its coded protein is CASSITGGRSTEAFF.